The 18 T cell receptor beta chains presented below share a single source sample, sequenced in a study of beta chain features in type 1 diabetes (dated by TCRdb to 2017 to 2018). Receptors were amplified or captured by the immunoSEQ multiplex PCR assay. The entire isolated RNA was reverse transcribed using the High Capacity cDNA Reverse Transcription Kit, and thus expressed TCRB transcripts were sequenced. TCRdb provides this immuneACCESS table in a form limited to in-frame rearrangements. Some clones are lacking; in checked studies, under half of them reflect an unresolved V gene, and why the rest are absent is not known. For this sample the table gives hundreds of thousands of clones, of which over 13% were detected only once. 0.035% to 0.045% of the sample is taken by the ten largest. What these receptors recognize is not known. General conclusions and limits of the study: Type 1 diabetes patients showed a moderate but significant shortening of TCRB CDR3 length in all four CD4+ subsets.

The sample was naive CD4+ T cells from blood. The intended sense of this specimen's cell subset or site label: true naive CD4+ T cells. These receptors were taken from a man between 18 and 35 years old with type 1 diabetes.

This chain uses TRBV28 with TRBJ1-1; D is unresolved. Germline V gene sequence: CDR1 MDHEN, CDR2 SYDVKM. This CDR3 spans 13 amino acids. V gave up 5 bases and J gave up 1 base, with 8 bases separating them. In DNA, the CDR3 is TGTGCCAGCAGTCTCCACCCGAACACTGAAGCTTTCTTT. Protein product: CASSLHPNTEAFF. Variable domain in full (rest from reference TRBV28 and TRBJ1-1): DVKVTQSSRYLVKRTGEKVFLECVQDMDHENMFWYRQDPGLGLRLIYFSYDVKMKEKGDIPEGYSVSREKKERFSLILESASTNQTSMYLCASSLHPNTEAFFGQGTRLTVV.

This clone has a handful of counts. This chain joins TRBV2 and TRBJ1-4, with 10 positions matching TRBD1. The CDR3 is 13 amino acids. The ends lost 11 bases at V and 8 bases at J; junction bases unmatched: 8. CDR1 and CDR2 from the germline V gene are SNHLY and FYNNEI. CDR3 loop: CAADRGQGEKLFF. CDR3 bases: TGTGCCGCCGACAGGGGGCAAGGAGAAAAACTGTTTTTT.

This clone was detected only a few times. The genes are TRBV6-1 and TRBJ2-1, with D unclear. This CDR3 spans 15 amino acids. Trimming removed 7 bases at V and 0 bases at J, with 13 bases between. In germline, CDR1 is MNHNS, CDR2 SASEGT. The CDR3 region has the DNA TGTGCCAGCATCCGTAGTAGGAGCTCCTACAATGAGCAGTTCTTC. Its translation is CASIRSRSSYNEQFF.

In nucleotides, the CDR3 is TGTGCCAGCAGCTTGGCAACAGTCTACAATGAGCAGTTCTTC. It yields the protein CASSLATVYNEQFF. The rearrangement joins TRBV5-8 to TRBJ2-1; D unclear. The CDR3 extends over 14 amino acids. Per germline, CDR1 SGHTS and CDR2 YDEGEE. Trimming took 0 bases from V and 3 from J, leaving 7 bases between them.

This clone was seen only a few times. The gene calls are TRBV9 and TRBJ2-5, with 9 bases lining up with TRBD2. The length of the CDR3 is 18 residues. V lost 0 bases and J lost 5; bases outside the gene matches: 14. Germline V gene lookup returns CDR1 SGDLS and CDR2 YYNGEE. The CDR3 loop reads CASSVGSSGASGVETQYF. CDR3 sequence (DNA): TGTGCCAGCAGCGTAGGATCTAGCGGGGCTTCGGGGGTTGAGACCCAGTACTTC.

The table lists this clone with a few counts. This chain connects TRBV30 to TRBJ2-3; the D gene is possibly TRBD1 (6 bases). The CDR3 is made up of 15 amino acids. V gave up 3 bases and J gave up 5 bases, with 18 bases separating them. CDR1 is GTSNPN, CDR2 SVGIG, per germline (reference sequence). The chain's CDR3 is CAWRGRGPAKDTQYF. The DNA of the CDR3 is TGTGCCTGGAGGGGCAGGGGCCCAGCAAAAGATACGCAGTATTTT.

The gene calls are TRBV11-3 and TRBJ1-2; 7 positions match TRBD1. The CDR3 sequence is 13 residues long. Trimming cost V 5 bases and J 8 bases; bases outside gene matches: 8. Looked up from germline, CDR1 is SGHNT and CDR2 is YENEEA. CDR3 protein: CASSLGQHWGYTF. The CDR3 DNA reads TGTGCCAGCAGCCTGGGACAGCACTGGGGCTACACCTTC.

The CDR3 DNA reads as TGTGCCAGCGGAGGACTAGCGGGAGGGCAAAGCTCCTACAATGAGCAGTTCTTC. The encoded protein is CASGGLAGGQSSYNEQFF. This chain links TRBV25-1 with TRBJ2-1, with 15 positions matching TRBD2. The CDR3 totals 18 residues. The germline V gene has CDR1 MGHDK and CDR2 SYGVNS. Losses at the gene ends were 8 bases for V and 0 bases for J; bases not matched to a gene: 8. Complete variable domain (other parts from reference TRBV25-1 and TRBJ2-1): EADIYQTPRYLVIGTGKKITLECSQTMGHDKMYWYQQDPGMELHLIHYSYGVNSTEKGDLSSESTVSRIRTEHFPLTLESARPSHTSQYLCASGGLAGGQSSYNEQFFGPGTRLTVL.

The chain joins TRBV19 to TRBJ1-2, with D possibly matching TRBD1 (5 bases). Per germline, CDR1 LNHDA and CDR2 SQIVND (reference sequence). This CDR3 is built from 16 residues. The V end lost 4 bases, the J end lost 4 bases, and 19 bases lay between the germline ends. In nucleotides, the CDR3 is TGTGCCAGTAGTACCTCTTGGCAGGGTGGTATCTATGGCTACACCTTC. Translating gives CASSTSWQGGIYGYTF.

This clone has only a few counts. The DNA for the CDR3 is TGTGCCGGAGGGACAGGGGAGGGATGGACTGAAGCTTTCTTT. Its translation is CAGGTGEGWTEAFF. The rearrangement links TRBV28 to TRBJ1-1; 10 nucleotides match TRBD1. This CDR3 is 14 amino acids long. Trimming removed 11 bases from V and 5 bases from J; junction bases left unmatched: 11. From germline, CDR1 is MDHEN and CDR2 SYDVKM.

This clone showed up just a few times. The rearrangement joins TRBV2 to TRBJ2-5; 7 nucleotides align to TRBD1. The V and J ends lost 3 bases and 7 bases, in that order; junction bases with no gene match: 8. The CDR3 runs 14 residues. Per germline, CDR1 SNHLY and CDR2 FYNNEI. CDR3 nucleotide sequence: TGTGCCAGCAGTGATCCCCAGGGGGTAGCGACCCAGTACTTC. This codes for CASSDPQGVATQYF.

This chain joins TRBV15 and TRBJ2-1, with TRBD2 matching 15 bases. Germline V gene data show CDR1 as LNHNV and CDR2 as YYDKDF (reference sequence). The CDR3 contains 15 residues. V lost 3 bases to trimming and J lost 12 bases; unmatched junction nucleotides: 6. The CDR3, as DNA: TGTGCCACCAGCAGCGGGACTAGCGGGAGGAAGGCGCAGTTCTTC. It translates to CATSSGTSGRKAQFF.

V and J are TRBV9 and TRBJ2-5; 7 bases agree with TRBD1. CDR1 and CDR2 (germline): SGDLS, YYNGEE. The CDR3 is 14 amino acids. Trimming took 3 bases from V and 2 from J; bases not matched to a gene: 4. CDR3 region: CASSGGQSQETQYF. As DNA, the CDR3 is TGTGCCAGCAGCGGGGGACAGTCACAAGAGACCCAGTACTTC.

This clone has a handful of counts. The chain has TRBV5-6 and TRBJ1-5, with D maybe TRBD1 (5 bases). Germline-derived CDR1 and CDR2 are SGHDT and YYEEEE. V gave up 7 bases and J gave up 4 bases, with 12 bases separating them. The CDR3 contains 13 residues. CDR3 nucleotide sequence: TGTGCCAGCTCTGGAGGGGTTAATCAGCCCCAGCATTTT. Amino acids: CASSGGVNQPQHF.

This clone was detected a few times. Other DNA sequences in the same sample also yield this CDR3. Written as DNA, the CDR3 is TGCAGTGCTAGGGGGTACACTGAAGCTTTCTTT. This translates into CSARGYTEAFF. The gene calls are TRBV20-1 and TRBJ1-1; D is ambiguous. CDR3 length: 11 amino acids. V was cut by 3 bases and J by 3 bases, with 5 bases left in between. Germline CDR1 and CDR2: DFQATT and SNEGSKA (reference sequence).

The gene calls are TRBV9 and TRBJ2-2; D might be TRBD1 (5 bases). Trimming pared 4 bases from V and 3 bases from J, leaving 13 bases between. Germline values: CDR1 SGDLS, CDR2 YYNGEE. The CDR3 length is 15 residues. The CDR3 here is CASSPRQGDTGELFF. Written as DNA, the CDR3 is TGTGCCAGCAGCCCCCGGCAGGGCGACACCGGGGAGCTGTTTTTT.

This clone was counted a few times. CDR3: CASSPTANYGYTF. In DNA form, the CDR3 reads TGTGCCAGCAGTCCGACAGCTAACTATGGCTACACCTTC. This chain joins TRBV2 and TRBJ1-2; D possibly corresponds to TRBD1 (5 bases). Germline loops: CDR1 SNHLY, CDR2 FYNNEI. V was cut by 5 bases and J by 0 bases, with 7 bases left in between. The CDR3 consists of 13 residues. The entire variable domain, with the rest obtained from reference TRBV2 and TRBJ1-2, is as follows: EPEVTQTPSHQVTQMGQEVILRCVPISNHLYFYWYRQILGQKVEFLVSFYNNEISEKSEIFDDQFSVERPDGSNFTLKIRSTKLEDSAMYFCASSPTANYGYTFGSGTRLTVV.

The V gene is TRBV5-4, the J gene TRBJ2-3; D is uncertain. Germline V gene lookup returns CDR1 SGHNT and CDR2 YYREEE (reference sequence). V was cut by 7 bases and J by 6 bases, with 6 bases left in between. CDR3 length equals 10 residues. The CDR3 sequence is CASGDDTQYF. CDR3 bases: TGTGCCAGCGGGGATGATACGCAGTATTTT.